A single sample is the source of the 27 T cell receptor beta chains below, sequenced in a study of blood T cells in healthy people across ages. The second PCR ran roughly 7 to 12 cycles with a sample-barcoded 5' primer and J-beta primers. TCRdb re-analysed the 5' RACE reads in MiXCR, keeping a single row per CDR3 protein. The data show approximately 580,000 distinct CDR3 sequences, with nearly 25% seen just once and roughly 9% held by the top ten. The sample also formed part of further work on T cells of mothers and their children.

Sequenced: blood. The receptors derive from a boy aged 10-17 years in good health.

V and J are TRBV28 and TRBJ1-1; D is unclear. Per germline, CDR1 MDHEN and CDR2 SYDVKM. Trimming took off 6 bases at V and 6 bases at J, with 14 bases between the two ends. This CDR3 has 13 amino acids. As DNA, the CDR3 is TGTGCCAGCAGGGTAGGAGAGGGAGCTGAAGCTTTCTTT. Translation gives CASRVGEGAEAFF.

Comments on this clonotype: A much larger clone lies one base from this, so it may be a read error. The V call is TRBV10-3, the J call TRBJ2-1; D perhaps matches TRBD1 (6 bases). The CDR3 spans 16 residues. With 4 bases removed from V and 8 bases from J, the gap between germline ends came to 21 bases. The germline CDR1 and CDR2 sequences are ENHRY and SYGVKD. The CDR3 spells CAISGPGHAERDEQFF. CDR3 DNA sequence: TGTGCCATCAGTGGGCCGGGACACGCCGAAAGGGATGAGCAGTTCTTC.

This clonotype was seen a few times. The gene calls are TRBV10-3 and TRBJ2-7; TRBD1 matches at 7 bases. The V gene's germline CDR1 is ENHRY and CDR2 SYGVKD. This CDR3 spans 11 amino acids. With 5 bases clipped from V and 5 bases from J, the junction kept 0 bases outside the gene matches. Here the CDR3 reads CAISTGDEQYF. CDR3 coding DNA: TGTGCCATCAGTACAGGGGACGAGCAGTACTTC.

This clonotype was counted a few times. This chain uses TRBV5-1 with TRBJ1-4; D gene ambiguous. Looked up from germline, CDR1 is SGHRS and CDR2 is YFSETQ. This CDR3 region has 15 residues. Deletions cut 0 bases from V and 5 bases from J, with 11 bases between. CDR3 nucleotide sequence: TGCGCCAGCAGCTTGGAGGCAGGAGAGAATGAAAAACTGTTTTTT. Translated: CASSLEAGENEKLFF.

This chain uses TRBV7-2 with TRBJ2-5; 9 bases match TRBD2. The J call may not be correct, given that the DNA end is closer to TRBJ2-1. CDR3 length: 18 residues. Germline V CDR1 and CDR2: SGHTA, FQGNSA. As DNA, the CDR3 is TGTGCCAGCAGCTTACGGGTCGGCGCGGGAGGGCCTTGGAATGAGCAGTTCTTC. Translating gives CASSLRVGAGGPWNEQFF.

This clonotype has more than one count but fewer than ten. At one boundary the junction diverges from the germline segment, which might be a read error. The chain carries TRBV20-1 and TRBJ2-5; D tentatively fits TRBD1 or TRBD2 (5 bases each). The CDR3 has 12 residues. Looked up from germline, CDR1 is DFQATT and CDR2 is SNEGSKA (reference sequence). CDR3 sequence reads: CSVWDLFNEQSF. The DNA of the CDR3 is TGCAGTGTATGGGACCTTTTCAATGAGCAGTCCTTC.

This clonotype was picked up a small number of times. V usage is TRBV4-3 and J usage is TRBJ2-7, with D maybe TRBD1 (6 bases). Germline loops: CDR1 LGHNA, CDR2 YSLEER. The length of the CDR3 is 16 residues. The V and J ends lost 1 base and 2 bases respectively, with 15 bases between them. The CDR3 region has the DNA TGCGCCAGCAGCCAAGTCTGGACAGTTATTACCTACGAGCAGTACTTC. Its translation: CASSQVWTVITYEQYF.

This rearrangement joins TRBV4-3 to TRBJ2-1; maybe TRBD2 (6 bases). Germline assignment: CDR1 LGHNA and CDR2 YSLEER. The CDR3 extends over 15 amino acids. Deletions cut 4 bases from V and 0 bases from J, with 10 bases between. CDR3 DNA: TGCGCCAGCAGCCCGGGGACTGCCTCCTACAATGAGCAGTTCTTC. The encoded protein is CASSPGTASYNEQFF.

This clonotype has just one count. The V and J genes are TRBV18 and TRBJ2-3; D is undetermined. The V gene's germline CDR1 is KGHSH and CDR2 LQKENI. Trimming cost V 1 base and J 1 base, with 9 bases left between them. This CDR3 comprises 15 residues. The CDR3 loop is CASSPLGFRTDTQYF. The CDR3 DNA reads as TGTGCCAGCTCACCACTAGGGTTCCGCACAGATACGCAGTATTTT.

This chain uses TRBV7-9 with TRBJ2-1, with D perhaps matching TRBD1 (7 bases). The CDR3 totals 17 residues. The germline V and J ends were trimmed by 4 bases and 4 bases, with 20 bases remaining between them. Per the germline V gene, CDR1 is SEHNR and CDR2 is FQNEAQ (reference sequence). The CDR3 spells CASSSPLRGALYNEQFF. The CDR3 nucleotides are TGTGCCAGCAGCTCCCCCCTCAGGGGGGCCCTTTACAATGAGCAGTTCTTC.

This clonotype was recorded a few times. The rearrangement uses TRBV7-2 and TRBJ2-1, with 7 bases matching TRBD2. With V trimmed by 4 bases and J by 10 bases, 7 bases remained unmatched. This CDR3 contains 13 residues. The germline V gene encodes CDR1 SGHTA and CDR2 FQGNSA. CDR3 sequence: CASSYLGGYEQFF. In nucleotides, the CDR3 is TGTGCCAGCAGCTATCTGGGGGGGTACGAGCAGTTCTTC.

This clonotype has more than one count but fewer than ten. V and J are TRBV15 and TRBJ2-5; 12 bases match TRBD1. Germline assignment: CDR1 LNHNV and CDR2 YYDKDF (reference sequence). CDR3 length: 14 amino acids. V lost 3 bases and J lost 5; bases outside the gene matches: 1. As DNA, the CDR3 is TGTGCCACCAGCAGGGGACAGGGGGCGGAGACCCAGTACTTC. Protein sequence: CATSRGQGAETQYF.

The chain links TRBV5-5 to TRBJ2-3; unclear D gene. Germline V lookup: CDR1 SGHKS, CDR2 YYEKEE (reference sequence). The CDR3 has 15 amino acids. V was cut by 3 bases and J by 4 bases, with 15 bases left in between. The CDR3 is CASSSDRHDADTQYF. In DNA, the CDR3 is TGTGCCAGCAGCTCCGACCGGCATGATGCAGATACGCAGTATTTT.

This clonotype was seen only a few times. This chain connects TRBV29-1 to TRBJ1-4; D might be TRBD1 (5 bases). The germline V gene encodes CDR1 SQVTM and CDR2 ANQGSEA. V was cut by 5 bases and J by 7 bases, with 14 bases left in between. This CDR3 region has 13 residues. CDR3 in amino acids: CSVSGRAAEKLFF. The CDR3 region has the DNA TGCAGCGTTTCGGGCAGGGCTGCTGAAAAACTGTTTTTT. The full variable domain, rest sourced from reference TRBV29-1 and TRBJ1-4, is SAVISQKPSRDICQRGTSLTIQCQVDSQVTMMFWYRQQPGQSLTLIATANQGSEATYESGFVIDKFPISRPNLTFSTLTVSNMSPEDSSIYLCSVSGRAAEKLFFGSGTQLSVL.

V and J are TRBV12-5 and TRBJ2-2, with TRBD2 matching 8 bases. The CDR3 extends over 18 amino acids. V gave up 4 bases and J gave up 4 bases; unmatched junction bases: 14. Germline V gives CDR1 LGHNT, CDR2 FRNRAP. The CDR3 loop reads CASGSLRESGRPTGELFF. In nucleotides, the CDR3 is TGTGCTAGTGGTTCGCTTAGGGAGAGCGGGAGACCCACCGGGGAGCTGTTTTTT.

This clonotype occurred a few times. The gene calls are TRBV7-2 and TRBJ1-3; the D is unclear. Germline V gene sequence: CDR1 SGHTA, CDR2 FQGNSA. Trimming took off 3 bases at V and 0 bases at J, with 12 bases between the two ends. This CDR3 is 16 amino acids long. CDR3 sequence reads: CASSFPTYYSGNTIYF. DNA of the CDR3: TGTGCCAGCAGCTTCCCGACATACTACTCTGGAAACACCATATATTTT.

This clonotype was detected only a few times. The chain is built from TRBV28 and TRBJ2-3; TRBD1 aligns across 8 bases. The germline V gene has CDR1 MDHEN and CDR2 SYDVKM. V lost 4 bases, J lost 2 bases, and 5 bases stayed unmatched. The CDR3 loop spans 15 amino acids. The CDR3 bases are TGTGCCAGCAGTTCTAGGACAGGGTACACAGATACGCAGTATTTT. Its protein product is CASSSRTGYTDTQYF.

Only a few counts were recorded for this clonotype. This CDR3 is CSVAASLTDTQYF. As DNA, the CDR3 is TGCAGCGTTGCGGCGTCCCTCACAGATACGCAGTATTTT. This rearrangement joins TRBV29-1 to TRBJ2-3, with unresolved D. This CDR3 has 13 amino acids. Trimming pared 4 bases from V and 2 bases from J, leaving 10 bases between. The germline CDR1 and CDR2 sequences are SQVTM and ANQGSEA.

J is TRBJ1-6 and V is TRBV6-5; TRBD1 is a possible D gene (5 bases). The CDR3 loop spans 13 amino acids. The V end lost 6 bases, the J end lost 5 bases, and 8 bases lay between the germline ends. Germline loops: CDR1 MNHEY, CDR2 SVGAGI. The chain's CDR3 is CASSYRNNSPLHF. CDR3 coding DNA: TGTGCCAGCAGCTACAGGAATAATTCACCCCTCCACTTT.

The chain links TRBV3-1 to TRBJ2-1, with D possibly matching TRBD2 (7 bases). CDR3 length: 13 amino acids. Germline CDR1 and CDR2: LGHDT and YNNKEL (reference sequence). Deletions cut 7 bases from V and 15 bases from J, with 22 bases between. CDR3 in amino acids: CASNPPGGGGWFF. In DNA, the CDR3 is TGTGCCAGCAACCCACCGGGCGGGGGCGGGTGGTTCTTC.

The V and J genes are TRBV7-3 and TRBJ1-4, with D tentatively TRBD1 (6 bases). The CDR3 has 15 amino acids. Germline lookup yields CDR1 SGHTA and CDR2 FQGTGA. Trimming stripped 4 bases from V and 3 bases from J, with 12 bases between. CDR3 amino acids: CASSSPGAPNEKLFF. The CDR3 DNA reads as TGTGCCAGCAGCTCACCAGGGGCGCCTAATGAAAAACTGTTTTTT.

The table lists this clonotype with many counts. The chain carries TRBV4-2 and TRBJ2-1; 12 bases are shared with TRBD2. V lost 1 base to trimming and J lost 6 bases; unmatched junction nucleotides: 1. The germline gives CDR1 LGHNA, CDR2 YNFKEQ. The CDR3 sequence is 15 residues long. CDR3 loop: CASSQGLAGANEQFF. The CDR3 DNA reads TGTGCCAGCAGCCAAGGACTAGCGGGAGCCAATGAGCAGTTCTTC.

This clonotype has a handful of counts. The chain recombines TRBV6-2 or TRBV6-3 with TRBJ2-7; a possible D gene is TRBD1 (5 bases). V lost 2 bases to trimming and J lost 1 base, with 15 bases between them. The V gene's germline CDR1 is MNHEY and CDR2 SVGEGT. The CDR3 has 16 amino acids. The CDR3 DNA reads TGTGCCAGCAGTTACGACGCTTGGACACCATCCTACGAGCAGTACTTC. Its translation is CASSYDAWTPSYEQYF.

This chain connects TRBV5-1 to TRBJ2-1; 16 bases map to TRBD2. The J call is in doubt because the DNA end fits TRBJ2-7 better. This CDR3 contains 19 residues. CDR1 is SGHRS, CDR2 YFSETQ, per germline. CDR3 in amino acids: CASSPGPGTSGRAFYEQYF. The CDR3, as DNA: TGCGCCAGCAGCCCTGGACCCGGGACTAGCGGGAGGGCCTTCTACGAGCAGTACTTC.

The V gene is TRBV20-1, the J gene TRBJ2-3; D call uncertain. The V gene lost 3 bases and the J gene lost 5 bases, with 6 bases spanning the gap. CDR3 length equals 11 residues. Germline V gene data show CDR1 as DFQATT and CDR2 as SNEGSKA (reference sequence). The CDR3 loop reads CSASARDTQYF. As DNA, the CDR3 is TGCAGTGCTAGTGCCCGAGATACGCAGTATTTT.

This chain's CDR3 is CASSYGAEAFF. For the CDR3, the DNA is TGCGCCAGCAGCTACGGCGCTGAAGCTTTCTTT. This sequence joins TRBV5-1 and TRBJ1-1, with no clear D. V gave up 3 bases and J gave up 6 bases, with 6 bases separating them. The germline V gene has CDR1 SGHRS and CDR2 YFSETQ. This CDR3 region has 11 residues. Full variable domain (outside the CDR3, taken from reference TRBV5-1 and TRBJ1-1): KAGVTQTPRYLIKTRGQQVTLSCSPISGHRSVSWYQQTPGQGLQFLFEYFSETQRNKGNFPGRFSGRQFSNSRSEMNVSTLELGDSALYLCASSYGAEAFFGQGTRLTVV.

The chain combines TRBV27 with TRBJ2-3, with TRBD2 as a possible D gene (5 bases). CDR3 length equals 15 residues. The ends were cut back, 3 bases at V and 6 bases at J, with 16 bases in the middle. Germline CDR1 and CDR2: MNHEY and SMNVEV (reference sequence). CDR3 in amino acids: CASSFDWRVRDTQYF. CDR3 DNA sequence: TGTGCCAGCAGTTTTGACTGGCGGGTGAGGGATACGCAGTATTTT.